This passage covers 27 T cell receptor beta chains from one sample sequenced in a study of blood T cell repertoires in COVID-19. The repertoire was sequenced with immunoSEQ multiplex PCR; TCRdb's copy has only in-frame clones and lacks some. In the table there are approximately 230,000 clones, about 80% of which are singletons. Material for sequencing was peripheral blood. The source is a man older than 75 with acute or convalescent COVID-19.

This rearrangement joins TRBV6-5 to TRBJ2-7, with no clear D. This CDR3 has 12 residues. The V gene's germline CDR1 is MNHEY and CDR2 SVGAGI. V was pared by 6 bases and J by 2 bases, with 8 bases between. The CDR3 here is CASRSDTYEQYF. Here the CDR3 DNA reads TGTGCCAGCAGGAGTGATACCTACGAGCAGTACTTC.

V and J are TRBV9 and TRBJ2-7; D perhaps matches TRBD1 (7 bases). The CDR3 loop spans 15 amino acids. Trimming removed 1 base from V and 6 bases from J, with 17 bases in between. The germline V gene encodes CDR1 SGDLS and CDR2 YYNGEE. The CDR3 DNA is TGTGCCAGCAGCGTACGACAGGGAGGCCTCGGCGAGCAGTACTTC. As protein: CASSVRQGGLGEQYF.

CDR3 region: CASGQGALGNYGYTF. For the CDR3, the DNA is TGCGCCAGCGGACAGGGGGCGCTCGGTAACTATGGCTACACCTTC. This chain joins TRBV5-1 and TRBJ1-2; 11 nucleotides agree with TRBD1. The CDR3 sequence is 15 residues long. The V gene's germline CDR1 is SGHRS and CDR2 YFSETQ. With V trimmed by 7 bases and J by 1 base, 6 bases remained unmatched. Using reference TRBV5-1 and TRBJ1-2 for the parts outside the CDR3, the full variable domain is KAGVTQTPRYLIKTRGQQVTLSCSPISGHRSVSWYQQTPGQGLQFLFEYFSETQRNKGNFPGRFSGRQFSNSRSEMNVSTLELGDSALYLCASGQGALGNYGYTFGSGTRLTVV.

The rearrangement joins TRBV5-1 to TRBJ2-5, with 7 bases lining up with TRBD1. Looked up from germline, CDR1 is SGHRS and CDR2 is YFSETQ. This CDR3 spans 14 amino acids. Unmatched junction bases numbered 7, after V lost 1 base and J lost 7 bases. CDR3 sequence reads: CASSLYRGVGTQYF. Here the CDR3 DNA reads TGCGCCAGCAGCTTGTACAGGGGTGTCGGGACCCAGTACTTC.

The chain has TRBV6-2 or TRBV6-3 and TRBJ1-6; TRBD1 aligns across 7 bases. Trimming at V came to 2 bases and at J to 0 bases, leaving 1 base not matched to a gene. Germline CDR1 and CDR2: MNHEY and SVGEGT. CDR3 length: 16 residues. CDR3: CASSYRDSSYNSPLHF. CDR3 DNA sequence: TGTGCCAGCAGTTACCGGGACAGCTCCTATAATTCACCCCTCCACTTT.

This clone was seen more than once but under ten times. The CDR3 region is CASRRQGNSPLHF. The CDR3 DNA follows: TGTGCCAGCAGGCGACAGGGGAATTCACCCCTCCACTTT. V is TRBV6-5 and J is TRBJ1-6; 8 positions match TRBD1. CDR1 and CDR2 from the germline V gene are MNHEY and SVGAGI. Trimming at V came to 6 bases and at J to 7 bases, leaving 2 bases not matched to a gene. This CDR3 spans 13 amino acids.

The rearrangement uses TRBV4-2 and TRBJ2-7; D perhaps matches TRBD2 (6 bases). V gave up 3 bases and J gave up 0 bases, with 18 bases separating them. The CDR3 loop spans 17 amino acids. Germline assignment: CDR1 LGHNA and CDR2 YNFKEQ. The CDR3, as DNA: TGTGCCAGCAGCCATCCAAACCGGGACTCTACCTCCTACGAGCAGTACTTC. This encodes CASSHPNRDSTSYEQYF.

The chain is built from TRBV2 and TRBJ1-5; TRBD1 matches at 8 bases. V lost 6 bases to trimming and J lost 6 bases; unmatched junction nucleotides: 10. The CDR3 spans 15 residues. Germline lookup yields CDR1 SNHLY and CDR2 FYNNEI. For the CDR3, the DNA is TGTGCCAGCAGCTTCGACAGGGGAGGGTTTCAGCCCCAGCATTTT. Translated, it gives CASSFDRGGFQPQHF.

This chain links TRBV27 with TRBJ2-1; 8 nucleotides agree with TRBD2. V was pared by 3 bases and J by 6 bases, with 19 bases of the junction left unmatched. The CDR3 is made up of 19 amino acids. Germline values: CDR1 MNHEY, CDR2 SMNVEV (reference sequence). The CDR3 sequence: CASSFNLFSGLARANEQFF. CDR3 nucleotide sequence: TGTGCCAGCAGTTTTAATCTATTCTCAGGACTAGCAAGGGCCAATGAGCAGTTCTTC.

CDR3 in amino acids: CASSGDRAPYEQYF. In DNA, the CDR3 is TGTGCCAGCAGCGGCGACAGGGCCCCCTACGAGCAGTACTTC. This sequence joins TRBV7-9 and TRBJ2-7; TRBD1 aligns across 7 bases. Germline CDR1 and CDR2: SEHNR and FQNEAQ (reference sequence). Trimming cost V 5 bases and J 2 bases; bases outside gene matches: 6. CDR3 length: 14 residues. Looking up the rest from reference TRBV7-9 and TRBJ2-7 gives the full variable domain: DTGVSQNPRHKITKRGQNVTFRCDPISEHNRLYWYRQTLGQGPEFLTYFQNEAQLEKSRLLSDRFSAERPKGSFSTLEIQRTEQGDSAMYLCASSGDRAPYEQYFGPGTRLTVT.

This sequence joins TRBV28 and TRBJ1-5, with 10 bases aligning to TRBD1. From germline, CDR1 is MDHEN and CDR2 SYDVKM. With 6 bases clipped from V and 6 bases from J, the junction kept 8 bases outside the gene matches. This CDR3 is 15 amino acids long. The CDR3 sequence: CASSPTGGLSQPQHF. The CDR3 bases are TGTGCCAGCAGCCCGACAGGGGGCTTGAGTCAGCCCCAGCATTTT.

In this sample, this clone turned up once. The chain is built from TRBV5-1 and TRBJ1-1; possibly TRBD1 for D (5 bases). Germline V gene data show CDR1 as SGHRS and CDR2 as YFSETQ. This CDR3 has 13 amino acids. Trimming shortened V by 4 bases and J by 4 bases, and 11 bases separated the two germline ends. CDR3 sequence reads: CASSPQGITEAFF. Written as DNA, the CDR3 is TGCGCCAGCAGCCCCCAGGGAATCACTGAAGCTTTCTTT.

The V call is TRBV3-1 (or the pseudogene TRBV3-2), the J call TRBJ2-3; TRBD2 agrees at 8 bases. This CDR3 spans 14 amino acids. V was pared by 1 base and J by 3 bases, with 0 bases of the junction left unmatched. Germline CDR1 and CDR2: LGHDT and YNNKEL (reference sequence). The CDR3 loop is CASSQVAGTDTQYF. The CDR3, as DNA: TGTGCCAGCAGCCAAGTAGCGGGAACAGATACGCAGTATTTT.

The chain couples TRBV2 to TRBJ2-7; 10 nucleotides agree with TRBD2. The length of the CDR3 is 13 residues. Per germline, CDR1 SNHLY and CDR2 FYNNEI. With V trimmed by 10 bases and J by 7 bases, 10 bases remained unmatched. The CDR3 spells CATQAGGPQEQYF. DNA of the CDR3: TGTGCCACCCAAGCGGGAGGGCCTCAGGAGCAGTACTTC.

CDR3 sequence reads: CSGRGSNEQFF. The DNA of the CDR3 is TGCAGTGGCAGGGGATCCAATGAGCAGTTCTTC. V usage is TRBV20-1 and J usage is TRBJ2-1; D is perhaps TRBD1 (6 bases). CDR3 length: 11 amino acids. Germline assignment: CDR1 DFQATT and CDR2 SNEGSKA (reference sequence). V was pared by 7 bases and J by 6 bases, with 10 bases between.

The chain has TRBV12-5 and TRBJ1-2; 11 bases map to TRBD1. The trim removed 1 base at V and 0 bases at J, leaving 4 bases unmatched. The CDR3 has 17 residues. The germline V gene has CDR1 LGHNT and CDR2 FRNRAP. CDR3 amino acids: CASGLAPDRGPNYGYTF. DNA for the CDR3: TGTGCTAGTGGTTTGGCCCCGGACAGGGGGCCTAACTATGGCTACACCTTC. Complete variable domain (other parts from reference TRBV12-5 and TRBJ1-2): DARVTQTPRHKVTEMGQEVTMRCQPILGHNTVFWYRQTMMQGLELLAYFRNRAPLDDSGMPKDRFSAEMPDATLATLKIQPSEPRDSAVYFCASGLAPDRGPNYGYTFGSGTRLTVV.

The CDR3 reads CASKTGEEKLFF. The CDR3, as DNA: TGTGCCAGCAAGACAGGGGAGGAAAAACTGTTTTTT. The J gene is TRBJ1-4, the V gene TRBV28; 8 bases map to TRBD1. Unmatched junction bases numbered 3, after V lost 7 bases and J lost 8 bases. CDR1 is MDHEN and CDR2 is SYDVKM in the germline V gene. The CDR3 is made up of 12 amino acids.

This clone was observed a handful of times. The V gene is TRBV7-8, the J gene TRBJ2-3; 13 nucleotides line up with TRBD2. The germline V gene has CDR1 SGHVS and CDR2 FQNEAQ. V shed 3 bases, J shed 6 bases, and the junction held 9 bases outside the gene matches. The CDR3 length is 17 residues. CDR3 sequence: CASSFSRTSGRRDTQYF. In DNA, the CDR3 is TGTGCCAGCAGCTTCAGTCGGACTAGCGGGAGAAGGGATACGCAGTATTTT.

CDR3 sequence: CAWSVKVGQGNSPLHF. The DNA for the CDR3 is TGTGCCTGGAGTGTAAAAGTGGGACAGGGTAATTCACCCCTCCACTTT. This sequence joins TRBV30 and TRBJ1-6; the match to TRBD1 covers 9 bases. With V trimmed by 0 bases and J by 6 bases, 6 bases remained unmatched. The CDR3 is made up of 16 amino acids. Germline loops: CDR1 GTSNPN, CDR2 SVGIG (reference sequence).

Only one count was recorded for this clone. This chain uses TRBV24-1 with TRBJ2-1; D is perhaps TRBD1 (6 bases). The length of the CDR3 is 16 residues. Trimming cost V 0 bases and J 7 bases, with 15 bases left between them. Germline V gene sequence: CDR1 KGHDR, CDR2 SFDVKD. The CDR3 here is CATSDLRAQGLNEQFF. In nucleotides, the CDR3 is TGTGCCACCAGTGATTTGCGTGCACAGGGTTTGAATGAGCAGTTCTTC.

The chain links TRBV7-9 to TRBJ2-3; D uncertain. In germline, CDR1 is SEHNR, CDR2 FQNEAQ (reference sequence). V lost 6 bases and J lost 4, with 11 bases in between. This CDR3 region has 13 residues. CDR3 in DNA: TGTGCCAGCAGGACAAAGTATGCAGATACGCAGTATTTT. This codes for CASRTKYADTQYF.

CDR3 protein: CASSPQLSSYNEQFF. CDR3 DNA: TGTGCCAGCTCACCGCAGTTAAGCTCCTACAATGAGCAGTTCTTC. The chain couples TRBV18 to TRBJ2-1; no clear D. CDR1 and CDR2 from the germline V gene are KGHSH and LQKENI. The V gene lost 3 bases and the J gene lost 0 bases, with 9 bases spanning the gap. CDR3 length: 15 residues.

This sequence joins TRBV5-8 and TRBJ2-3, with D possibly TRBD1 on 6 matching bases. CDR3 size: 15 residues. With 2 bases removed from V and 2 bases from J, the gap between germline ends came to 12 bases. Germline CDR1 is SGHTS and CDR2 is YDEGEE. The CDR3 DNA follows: TGTGCCAGCAGCTTTGACAGGTTCTCCACAGATACGCAGTATTTT. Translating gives CASSFDRFSTDTQYF.

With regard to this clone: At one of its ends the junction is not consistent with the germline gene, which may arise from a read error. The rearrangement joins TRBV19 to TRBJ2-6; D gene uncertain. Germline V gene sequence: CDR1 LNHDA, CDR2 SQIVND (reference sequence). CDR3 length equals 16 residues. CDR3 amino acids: CASSIPKSSEANVLTF. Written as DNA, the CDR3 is TGTGCCAGTAGTATCCCGAAGAGCTCTGAGGCCAACGTCCTGACTTTC.

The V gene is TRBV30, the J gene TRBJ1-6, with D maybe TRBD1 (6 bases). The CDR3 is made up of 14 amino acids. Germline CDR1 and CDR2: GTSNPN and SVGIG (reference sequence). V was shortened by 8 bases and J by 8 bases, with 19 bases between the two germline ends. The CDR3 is CAMEGRRGYSPLHF. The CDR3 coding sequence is TGTGCCATGGAAGGGCGAAGGGGGTATTCACCCCTCCACTTT. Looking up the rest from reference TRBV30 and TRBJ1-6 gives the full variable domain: SQTIHQWPATLVQPVGSPLSLECTVEGTSNPNLYWYRQAAGRGLQLLFYSVGIGQISSEVPQNLSASRPQDRQFILSSKKLLLSDSGFYLCAMEGRRGYSPLHFGNGTRLTVT.

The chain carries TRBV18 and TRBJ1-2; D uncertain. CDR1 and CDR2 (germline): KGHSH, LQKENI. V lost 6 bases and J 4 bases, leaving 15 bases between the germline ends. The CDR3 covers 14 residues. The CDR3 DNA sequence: TGTGCCAGCTCCACCACGGGAACGGCCTATGGCTACACCTTC. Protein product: CASSTTGTAYGYTF.

Here the CDR3 reads CAWSVRAGRNNYGYTF. The CDR3 coding sequence is TGTGCCTGGAGTGTGAGGGCAGGTCGTAATAACTATGGCTACACCTTC. J is TRBJ1-2 and V is TRBV30; D is ambiguous. CDR3 length: 16 amino acids. The germline CDR1 and CDR2 sequences are GTSNPN and SVGIG (reference sequence). The germline V and J ends were trimmed by 0 bases and 1 base, with 15 bases remaining between them. The variable domain in full, completed from reference TRBV30 and TRBJ1-2, reads SQTIHQWPATLVQPVGSPLSLECTVEGTSNPNLYWYRQAAGRGLQLLFYSVGIGQISSEVPQNLSASRPQDRQFILSSKKLLLSDSGFYLCAWSVRAGRNNYGYTFGSGTRLTVV.